Each of the 20 T cell receptor beta chains below was sequenced from the same sample in a study of blood T cell repertoires in COVID-19. Sequenced by immunoSEQ multiplex PCR; TCRdb stores in-frame clones only, minus some. The data contain fewer than 350,000 clones, roughly 79% of them singletons. The specimen sequenced was peripheral blood. The receptor set was obtained from a woman in her fifties or sixties with active or convalescent COVID-19.

This clone was counted only a few times. V usage is TRBV3-1 (or the pseudogene TRBV3-2) and J usage is TRBJ1-1; D is possibly TRBD1 (5 bases). The germline V gene encodes CDR1 LGHDT and CDR2 YNNKEL (reference sequence). CDR3 length equals 17 residues. Deletions cut 4 bases from V and 0 bases from J, with 18 bases between. DNA for the CDR3: TGTGCCAGCAGCCCGAAAAGGGGCAGGATAATGAACACTGAAGCTTTCTTT. Amino acid sequence: CASSPKRGRIMNTEAFF.

J is TRBJ1-1 and V is TRBV5-1; 8 nucleotides agree with TRBD1. V was pared by 6 bases and J by 5 bases, with 9 bases of the junction left unmatched. The CDR3 has 14 residues. Looked up from germline, CDR1 is SGHRS and CDR2 is YFSETQ. The CDR3 here is CASKGQGHSTEAFF. CDR3 sequence (DNA): TGCGCCAGCAAAGGACAGGGTCATTCTACTGAAGCTTTCTTT.

The rearrangement uses TRBV27 and TRBJ1-6; 9 bases are shared with TRBD1. Trimming removed 4 bases from V and 0 bases from J; junction bases left unmatched: 4. The CDR3 has 17 amino acids. The germline gives CDR1 MNHEY, CDR2 SMNVEV (reference sequence). The CDR3 loop reads CASSSRDRVSYNSPLHF. CDR3 nucleotide sequence: TGTGCCAGCAGTTCCCGGGACAGGGTCTCCTATAATTCACCCCTCCACTTT.

V gene TRBV7-2 combines with J gene TRBJ1-5; tentatively, D is TRBD1 (5 bases). The CDR3 sequence is 15 residues long. Germline CDR1 and CDR2: SGHTA and FQGNSA. V was clipped by 5 bases and J by 0 bases, with 11 bases between them. Here the CDR3 reads CASSPSQGSNQPQHF. CDR3 DNA: TGTGCCAGCAGCCCCTCCCAGGGTAGCAATCAGCCCCAGCATTTT.

The chain joins TRBV7-6 to TRBJ1-3, with 7 bases matching TRBD1. The CDR3 consists of 16 residues. The V gene end was trimmed by 3 bases and the J gene end by 0 bases; junction bases not matched to a gene: 5. CDR1 SGHVS and CDR2 FNYEAQ come from the germline V gene. CDR3 in amino acids: CASSLGQFRSGNTIYF. CDR3 sequence (DNA): TGTGCCAGCAGCTTGGGACAGTTCCGCTCTGGAAACACCATATATTTT. The full variable domain, rest sourced from reference TRBV7-6 and TRBJ1-3, is GAGVSQSPRYKVTKRGQDVALRCDPISGHVSLYWYRQALGQGPEFLTYFNYEAQQDKSGLPNDRFSAERPEGSISTLTIQRTEQRDSAMYRCASSLGQFRSGNTIYFGEGSWLTVV.

The chain carries TRBV4-2 and TRBJ2-3, with 11 bases lining up with TRBD2. J lost 2 bases, V lost 4 bases, and 17 bases had no gene match. Germline lookup yields CDR1 LGHNA and CDR2 YNFKEQ. The CDR3 length is 20 residues. The CDR3 loop reads CASSPEVLAGGVGPTDTQYF. In DNA form, the CDR3 reads TGTGCCAGCAGCCCAGAGGTCCTAGCGGGGGGTGTAGGGCCCACAGATACGCAGTATTTT.

The chain couples TRBV19 to TRBJ1-5, with a possible D match to TRBD1 (5 bases). The V end lost 4 bases, the J end lost 0 bases, and 10 bases lay between the germline ends. The CDR3 covers 15 residues. CDR1 is LNHDA, CDR2 SQIVND, per germline (reference sequence). The CDR3 DNA is TGTGCCAGTAGTACTGGGACTTATAGCAATCAGCCCCAGCATTTT. Protein product: CASSTGTYSNQPQHF.

The chain combines TRBV6-6 with TRBJ1-1, with 8 bases lining up with TRBD1. The CDR3 covers 14 residues. Trimming removed 11 bases from V and 1 base from J; junction bases left unmatched: 9. Germline V gene data show CDR1 as MNHNY and CDR2 as SVGAGI (reference sequence). CDR3 region: CAAQPGTGNTEAFF. The CDR3 DNA sequence: TGTGCCGCCCAACCCGGGACAGGGAACACTGAAGCTTTCTTT.

This chain connects TRBV19 to TRBJ1-6; 8 positions agree with TRBD1. V lost 5 bases and J lost 7; bases outside the gene matches: 7. Germline V gene lookup returns CDR1 LNHDA and CDR2 SQIVND (reference sequence). The CDR3 contains 15 residues. This CDR3 is CASSGDRGTNSPLHF. As DNA, the CDR3 is TGTGCCAGTAGTGGAGACAGGGGAACGAATTCACCCCTCCACTTT.

This clone was counted between two and nine times. The V call is TRBV9, the J call TRBJ1-6; the match to TRBD1 covers 10 bases. The CDR3 sequence is 18 residues long. J was trimmed by 7 bases and V by 0 bases; bases with no gene match: 10. The V gene's germline CDR1 is SGDLS and CDR2 YYNGEE. In DNA form, the CDR3 reads TGTGCCAGCAGCGTAGGGCCCTACCCGGGACAGGGGAATTCACCCCTCCACTTT. It yields the protein CASSVGPYPGQGNSPLHF.

The genes are TRBV3-1 (or the pseudogene TRBV3-2) and TRBJ1-1; 7 bases are a match to TRBD1. The CDR3 runs to 14 residues. V lost 5 bases, J lost 5 bases, and 8 bases stayed unmatched. CDR1 and CDR2 (germline): LGHDT, YNNKEL (reference sequence). The CDR3 reads CASSRSGGQTEAFF. The CDR3 nucleotides read TGTGCCAGCAGCAGATCAGGGGGACAAACTGAAGCTTTCTTT.

This clone was found once. The genes are TRBV10-3 and TRBJ2-5; D is possibly TRBD2 (7 bases). The CDR3 consists of 13 residues. The germline CDR1 and CDR2 sequences are ENHRY and SYGVKD. V was trimmed by 6 bases and J by 4 bases, leaving 12 bases between them. In DNA, the CDR3 is TGTGCCATCAGCGAGGGGGGGGGAGAGACCCAGTACTTC. Amino acids: CAISEGGGETQYF.

V gene TRBV3-1 (or the pseudogene TRBV3-2) combines with J gene TRBJ2-3, with TRBD2 matching over 9 bases. This CDR3 has 14 residues. Germline CDR1 reads LGHDT; CDR2 reads YNNKEL (reference sequence). J was trimmed by 4 bases and V by 1 base; bases with no gene match: 0. CDR3 region: CASSQGTSADTQYF. CDR3 DNA: TGTGCCAGCAGCCAAGGGACTAGCGCAGATACGCAGTATTTT.

V gene TRBV27 combines with J gene TRBJ2-1; D may be TRBD2 (7 bases). The V end was cut by 6 bases, the J end by 7 bases, with 19 bases between. Germline CDR1 and CDR2: MNHEY and SMNVEV (reference sequence). The CDR3 is made up of 15 amino acids. The CDR3 DNA reads as TGTGCCAGCAGGGAGTCTCGGGGGGCCGGAAATGAGCAGTTCTTC. This codes for CASRESRGAGNEQFF.

The chain combines TRBV7-2 with TRBJ1-5, with D possibly TRBD1 on 5 matching bases. CDR3 length: 15 amino acids. The germline V and J ends were trimmed by 3 bases and 6 bases, with 15 bases remaining between them. Germline CDR1 reads SGHTA; CDR2 reads FQGNSA. Here the CDR3 DNA reads TGTGCCAGCAGCTTGGGGGGAGGGAATGGTCAGCCCCAGCATTTT. Protein product: CASSLGGGNGQPQHF.

The sample holds one count of this clone. A read error may produce the germline difference seen at one junction end. The chain combines TRBV20-1 with TRBJ1-1; 10 positions agree with TRBD1. Germline CDR1 and CDR2: DFQATT and SNEGSKA (reference sequence). This CDR3 contains 11 residues. The CDR3 region is CRMGTGASWAF. The DNA of the CDR3 is TGCAGGATGGGGACAGGGGCTTCCTGGGCCTTT.

V is TRBV7-9 and J is TRBJ2-1; D ambiguous. V was trimmed by 4 bases and J by 6 bases, leaving 10 bases between them. CDR3 length equals 13 residues. Germline V gene sequence: CDR1 SEHNR, CDR2 FQNEAQ (reference sequence). CDR3 coding DNA: TGTGCCAGCAGCTCTAGACCGGGCAATGAGCAGTTCTTC. This encodes CASSSRPGNEQFF.

This clone turned up a few times. The rearrangement joins TRBV7-2 to TRBJ2-5, with D possibly being TRBD2 (7 bases). CDR3 length: 15 amino acids. Germline V gene sequence: CDR1 SGHTA, CDR2 FQGNSA. Trimming pared 4 bases from V and 3 bases from J, leaving 15 bases between. This chain's CDR3 is CASSWSGGHEETQYF. In DNA, the CDR3 is TGTGCCAGCAGCTGGTCCGGGGGGCACGAAGAGACCCAGTACTTC.

This chain uses TRBV5-1 with TRBJ2-3; a weak D match, TRBD1 (6 bases). Per the germline V gene, CDR1 is SGHRS and CDR2 is YFSETQ. Deletions cut 3 bases from V and 2 bases from J, with 19 bases between. The CDR3 is 17 amino acids. The CDR3 protein is CASSSGDFHPYTDTQYF. CDR3 in DNA: TGCGCCAGCAGCTCAGGGGATTTCCACCCTTACACAGATACGCAGTATTTT.

The chain uses TRBV6-6 and TRBJ1-2; 7 bases are shared with TRBD1. CDR1 is MNHNY and CDR2 is SVGAGI in the germline V gene (reference sequence). This CDR3 is built from 16 residues. Unmatched junction bases numbered 5, after V lost 1 base and J lost 0 bases. CDR3 amino acids: CASSYYQTGTNYGYTF. CDR3 in DNA: TGTGCCAGCAGTTACTACCAGACAGGGACTAACTATGGCTACACCTTC.